These 29 T cell receptor beta chains were sequenced from one sample in a study of T-cell memory formation after mild COVID-19. TCRdb independently ran MiXCR on the 5' RACE reads; one entry per CDR3 protein. The sample contains 100,000 to 150,000 distinct CDR3 sequences, about 15% of which appear only once. Sequencing was carried out using PBMCs or a T cell subset sorted from them (not recorded which). The receptors shown here come from a man between 18 and 29 years old who had mild COVID-19 (a few samples of this study predate the infection). Cell type and time point are not known.

This clonotype was observed a few times. J is TRBJ2-3 and V is TRBV19, with 10 bases identical to TRBD1. The CDR3 totals 13 residues. V trimming: 6 bases; J trimming: 5 bases; junction bases outside the gene matches: 2. Germline CDR1 and CDR2: LNHDA and SQIVND (reference sequence). CDR3 sequence: CASRRDRGDTQYF. In nucleotides, the CDR3 is TGTGCCAGTAGGAGGGACAGGGGAGATACGCAGTATTTT.

The chain recombines TRBV7-2 with TRBJ2-2; D not resolved. The CDR3 has 15 amino acids. Germline V gene lookup returns CDR1 SGHTA and CDR2 FQGNSA. The V and J ends lost 5 bases and 0 bases respectively, with 10 bases between them. CDR3 DNA sequence: TGTGCCAGCAGCAGGCGGTGGCCGAACACCGGGGAGCTGTTTTTT. It codes for CASSRRWPNTGELFF.

This clonotype has only a few counts. This chain joins TRBV7-3 and TRBJ2-2; TRBD2 might be the D (6 bases). The germline gives CDR1 SGHTA, CDR2 FQGTGA. Trimming took off 3 bases at V and 2 bases at J, with 10 bases between the two ends. The CDR3 runs to 15 residues. DNA for the CDR3: TGTGCCAGCAGCTTCTACGGGGGTAACACCGGGGAGCTGTTTTTT. Translation: CASSFYGGNTGELFF. Full variable domain (outside the CDR3, taken from reference TRBV7-3 and TRBJ2-2): GAGVSQTPSNKVTEKGKYVELRCDPISGHTALYWYRQSLGQGPEFLIYFQGTGAADDSGLPNDRFFAVRPEGSVSTLKIQRTERGDSAVYLCASSFYGGNTGELFFGEGSRLTVL.

This clonotype was seen more than once but under ten times. This sequence joins TRBV6-6 and TRBJ2-5; 8 nucleotides line up with TRBD1. This CDR3 has 12 residues. Germline CDR1 MNHNY, CDR2 SVGAGI (reference sequence). The ends lost 4 bases at V and 9 bases at J; junction bases unmatched: 4. The CDR3 spells CASSWDRRAQYF. DNA for the CDR3: TGTGCCAGCAGTTGGGACAGGCGGGCCCAGTACTTC.

A few counts support this clonotype. The J gene is TRBJ2-2, the V gene TRBV11-2, with D perhaps being TRBD1 or TRBD2 (5 bases each). The V gene's germline CDR1 is SGHAT and CDR2 FQNNGV. The V and J ends lost 5 bases and 8 bases respectively, with 15 bases between them. The CDR3 extends over 14 amino acids. The CDR3 DNA follows: TGTGCCAGCAGCCTGGGACCCGTAGCGGGGGAGCTGTTTTTT. It specifies CASSLGPVAGELFF.

The chain carries TRBV7-8 and TRBJ2-7; D remains unclear. This CDR3 comprises 14 residues. The germline gives CDR1 SGHVS, CDR2 FQNEAQ. The V gene lost 7 bases and the J gene lost 1 base, with 14 bases spanning the gap. The CDR3 is CASKTGTGSYEQYF. In DNA form, the CDR3 reads TGTGCCAGCAAAACGGGTACCGGGTCCTACGAGCAGTACTTC. The full variable domain, its missing parts supplied by reference TRBV7-8 and TRBJ2-7, is GAGVSQSPRYKVAKRGQDVALRCDPISGHVSLFWYQQALGQGPEFLTYFQNEAQLDKSGLPSDRFFAERPEGSVSTLKIQRTQQEDSAVYLCASKTGTGSYEQYFGPGTRLTVT.

This clonotype was recorded many times. The chain is built from TRBV5-1 and TRBJ2-7; TRBD1 is a possible D gene (5 bases). Germline values: CDR1 SGHRS, CDR2 YFSETQ. Trimming stripped 2 bases from V and 2 bases from J, with 8 bases between. The length of the CDR3 is 13 residues. CDR3 DNA: TGCGCCAGCAGCTTTACAGGAGCCTACGAGCAGTACTTC. Its translation: CASSFTGAYEQYF.

J is TRBJ1-5 and V is TRBV2; D may be TRBD1 (6 bases). V dropped 4 bases and J dropped 7 bases, with 14 bases sitting between them. CDR3 length: 14 amino acids. Germline V lookup: CDR1 SNHLY, CDR2 FYNNEI. The CDR3 DNA follows: TGTGCCAGCAGTGGGCAGGGGCGCTCCCAGCCCCAGCATTTT. It specifies CASSGQGRSQPQHF.

At least ten counts were recorded for this clonotype. The J gene is TRBJ2-3, the V gene TRBV11-2; 8 nucleotides match TRBD2. CDR3 size: 16 residues. Per germline, CDR1 SGHAT and CDR2 FQNNGV. With V trimmed by 2 bases and J by 1 base, 5 bases remained unmatched. CDR3 sequence: CASSLSRGGGTDTQYF. CDR3 sequence (DNA): TGTGCCAGCAGCTTATCCCGGGGGGGAGGCACAGATACGCAGTATTTT. Full variable domain (outside the CDR3, taken from reference TRBV11-2 and TRBJ2-3): EAGVAQSPRYKIIEKRQSVAFWCNPISGHATLYWYQQILGQGPKLLIQFQNNGVVDDSQLPKDRFSAERLKGVDSTLKIQPAKLEDSAVYLCASSLSRGGGTDTQYFGPGTRLTVL.

The sample holds a few counts of this clonotype. The chain recombines TRBV5-1 with TRBJ1-5; D unclear. Germline values: CDR1 SGHRS, CDR2 YFSETQ. The V end lost 0 bases, the J end lost 4 bases, and 11 bases lay between the germline ends. This CDR3 is 15 amino acids long. The CDR3 reads CASSLGPEQNQPQHF. The DNA of the CDR3 is TGCGCCAGCAGCTTGGGTCCGGAGCAAAATCAGCCCCAGCATTTT.

This chain links TRBV2 with TRBJ2-3; 9 nucleotides match TRBD2. Trimming at V came to 5 bases and at J to 4 bases, leaving 13 bases not matched to a gene. Germline lookup yields CDR1 SNHLY and CDR2 FYNNEI. CDR3 length: 17 residues. CDR3 protein: CASSRPWAGGKSDTQYF. The CDR3 DNA follows: TGTGCCAGCAGTCGTCCTTGGGCGGGGGGGAAATCAGATACGCAGTATTTT. Full variable domain (missing parts from reference TRBV2 and TRBJ2-3): EPEVTQTPSHQVTQMGQEVILRCVPISNHLYFYWYRQILGQKVEFLVSFYNNEISEKSEIFDDQFSVERPDGSNFTLKIRSTKLEDSAMYFCASSRPWAGGKSDTQYFGPGTRLTVL.

The rearrangement links TRBV10-3 to TRBJ2-7; 9 nucleotides line up with TRBD1. Looked up from germline, CDR1 is ENHRY and CDR2 is SYGVKD. V dropped 7 bases and J dropped 2; count of bases not matched to a gene: 9. There are 15 residues in the CDR3. The CDR3 region has the DNA TGTGCCATCAACACACCGGGACAGGGCGCCTACGAGCAGTACTTC. Its translation: CAINTPGQGAYEQYF.

The chain links TRBV27 to TRBJ2-2, with unresolved D. The CDR3 contains 13 residues. Germline values: CDR1 MNHEY, CDR2 SMNVEV (reference sequence). Trimming took 7 bases from V and 7 from J, leaving 13 bases between them. This CDR3 is CASTHTGLGELFF. CDR3 sequence (DNA): TGTGCCAGCACCCATACCGGCCTCGGGGAGCTGTTTTTT.

This sequence joins TRBV7-2 and TRBJ2-1; D not certain. Germline CDR1 and CDR2: SGHTA and FQGNSA. Trimming left V 1 base short and J 2 bases short, with 9 bases between. The CDR3 loop spans 15 amino acids. The CDR3 DNA is TGTGCCAGCAGCTTAGAATCTAGAGCCTACAATGAGCAGTTCTTC. It codes for CASSLESRAYNEQFF.

The rearrangement links TRBV10-2 to TRBJ2-3; TRBD2 agrees at 12 bases. Losses at the gene ends were 8 bases for V and 4 bases for J; bases not matched to a gene: 4. The germline V gene encodes CDR1 WSHSY and CDR2 SAAADI. The CDR3 has 14 amino acids. The CDR3 sequence: CASGGLAGADTQYF. CDR3 in DNA: TGCGCCAGCGGGGGACTAGCGGGCGCAGATACGCAGTATTTT.

This clonotype appeared a few times. The CDR3 DNA sequence: TGTGCCTTCCCTGGCTGGAACACCGGGGAGCTGTTTTTT. Translation gives CAFPGWNTGELFF. The chain is built from TRBV11-2 and TRBJ2-2; D is unresolved. This CDR3 is 13 amino acids long. Germline V gene sequence: CDR1 SGHAT, CDR2 FQNNGV. Trimming removed 11 bases at V and 1 base at J, with 11 bases between.

A few counts support this clonotype. J is TRBJ2-3 and V is TRBV7-2; D gene unclear. In germline, CDR1 is SGHTA, CDR2 FQGNSA. V lost 5 bases and J lost 1, with 13 bases in between. The CDR3 sequence is 15 residues long. The DNA for the CDR3 is TGTGCCAGCAGCCCACGACCCCAGGGCACAGATACGCAGTATTTT. Amino acid sequence: CASSPRPQGTDTQYF. Using reference TRBV7-2 and TRBJ2-3 for the parts outside the CDR3, the full variable domain is GAGVSQSPSNKVTEKGKDVELRCDPISGHTALYWYRQSLGQGLEFLIYFQGNSAPDKSGLPSDRFSAERTGGSVSTLTIQRTQQEDSAVYLCASSPRPQGTDTQYFGPGTRLTVL.

The rearrangement joins TRBV6-6 to TRBJ2-2; 8 bases match TRBD1. This CDR3 region has 16 residues. Trimming removed 2 bases from V and 5 bases from J; junction bases left unmatched: 7. CDR1 is MNHNY and CDR2 is SVGAGI in the germline V gene (reference sequence). The CDR3 region is CASSYPQDRETGELFF. CDR3 nucleotides: TGTGCCAGCAGTTACCCCCAGGACAGGGAGACCGGGGAGCTGTTTTTT.

The chain is built from TRBV29-1 and TRBJ2-1, with D perhaps matching TRBD1 (7 bases). Trimming stripped 1 base from V and 7 bases from J, with 11 bases between. The CDR3 consists of 13 residues. The germline V gene encodes CDR1 SQVTM and CDR2 ANQGSEA. The CDR3: CSVEATGTNEQFF. The CDR3, as DNA: TGCAGCGTTGAAGCGACAGGGACTAATGAGCAGTTCTTC.

The chain has TRBV11-2 and TRBJ1-1, with TRBD1 as a possible D gene (5 bases). The V end lost 0 bases, the J end lost 3 bases, and 11 bases lay between the germline ends. The CDR3 runs to 15 residues. Germline V CDR1 and CDR2: SGHAT, FQNNGV. The CDR3 sequence: CASSLDPGVDTEAFF. The CDR3 DNA is TGTGCCAGCAGCTTAGATCCGGGGGTGGACACTGAAGCTTTCTTT.

The chain is built from TRBV4-2 and TRBJ1-1; D remains unclear. V was pared by 0 bases and J by 4 bases, with 9 bases between. Germline-derived CDR1 and CDR2 are LGHNA and YNFKEQ. CDR3 size: 14 residues. The CDR3 loop reads CASSQEWAATEAFF. CDR3 coding DNA: TGTGCCAGCAGCCAAGAATGGGCAGCCACTGAAGCTTTCTTT.

This sequence joins TRBV20-1 and TRBJ2-7; D possibly corresponds to TRBD1 (5 bases). Germline V lookup: CDR1 DFQATT, CDR2 SNEGSKA (reference sequence). This CDR3 has 13 residues. Trimming took 3 bases from V and 3 from J, leaving 12 bases between them. This CDR3 is CSARAGPIYEQYF. The DNA for the CDR3 is TGCAGTGCTAGGGCAGGGCCGATCTACGAGCAGTACTTC.

The chain recombines TRBV5-1 with TRBJ2-3, with unresolved D. Germline V gene sequence: CDR1 SGHRS, CDR2 YFSETQ. CDR3 size: 15 residues. The V gene lost 4 bases and the J gene lost 3 bases, with 15 bases spanning the gap. The CDR3: CASSPGNPGTDTQYF. DNA for the CDR3: TGCGCCAGCAGCCCGGGCAACCCCGGGACAGATACGCAGTATTTT. Complete variable domain (other parts from reference TRBV5-1 and TRBJ2-3): KAGVTQTPRYLIKTRGQQVTLSCSPISGHRSVSWYQQTPGQGLQFLFEYFSETQRNKGNFPGRFSGRQFSNSRSEMNVSTLELGDSALYLCASSPGNPGTDTQYFGPGTRLTVL.

In its sample, this clonotype was seen a few times. This rearrangement joins TRBV24-1 to TRBJ1-5; unclear D gene. The CDR3 length is 12 residues. Trimming left V 5 bases short and J 7 bases short, with 8 bases between. Germline lookup yields CDR1 KGHDR and CDR2 SFDVKD. The CDR3 nucleotides are TGTGCCACCAGTGTGTTCGGCCAGCCCCAGCATTTT. It encodes CATSVFGQPQHF.

This clonotype was found a few times. V is TRBV20-1 and J is TRBJ2-5; D gene unclear. Germline V gives CDR1 DFQATT, CDR2 SNEGSKA (reference sequence). The length of the CDR3 is 12 residues. Trimming took off 6 bases at V and 4 bases at J, with 12 bases between the two ends. The CDR3 coding sequence is TGCAGTGCCCAACGTAGAGGAGAGACCCAGTACTTC. Protein sequence: CSAQRRGETQYF.

This clonotype was seen only a few times. The chain recombines TRBV6-6 with TRBJ1-2; D remains ambiguous. The ends were cut back, 6 bases at V and 5 bases at J, with 10 bases in the middle. The germline CDR1 and CDR2 sequences are MNHNY and SVGAGI (reference sequence). The CDR3 extends over 12 amino acids. In DNA, the CDR3 is TGTGCCAGCAGACAGCCCACATATGGCTACACCTTC. It yields the protein CASRQPTYGYTF.

This clonotype was detected many times. The rearrangement links TRBV10-3 to TRBJ2-7; D remains ambiguous. V was pared by 3 bases and J by 3 bases, with 3 bases between. This CDR3 contains 11 residues. Looked up from germline, CDR1 is ENHRY and CDR2 is SYGVKD. The CDR3 region has the DNA TGTGCCATCAGTGATTACTACGAGCAGTACTTC. Its translation is CAISDYYEQYF.

The chain couples TRBV20-1 to TRBJ2-5; TRBD2 agrees at 9 bases. The trim removed 2 bases at V and 2 bases at J, leaving 9 bases unmatched. The germline CDR1 and CDR2 sequences are DFQATT and SNEGSKA (reference sequence). This CDR3 has 16 amino acids. The CDR3 loop is CSARTALAGYQETQYF. The CDR3 DNA reads as TGCAGTGCTAGAACGGCGCTAGCGGGGTATCAAGAGACCCAGTACTTC.

The chain is built from TRBV6-5 and TRBJ2-7; D unresolved. This CDR3 comprises 15 residues. Germline CDR1 reads MNHEY; CDR2 reads SVGAGI. V was clipped by 0 bases and J by 1 base, with 10 bases between them. CDR3 sequence reads: CASSYSSIVSYEQYF. CDR3 nucleotides: TGTGCCAGCAGTTACTCGAGCATCGTTTCCTACGAGCAGTACTTC.